These 31 T cell receptor beta chains were all obtained from the same sample, sequenced in a study of blood T cells in healthy people across ages. Sample-barcoded 5' priming and a J-beta primer mix drove a second PCR of roughly 6 to 12 cycles. In TCRdb, the 5' RACE reads were re-called with MiXCR into one record per CDR3 protein. The sample has some 750,000 distinct CDR3 sequences; about a fifth are singletons. Sequenced sample: blood. The receptors were gathered from a man between 65 and 79 years old in good health.

The chain joins TRBV6-6 to TRBJ2-3, with TRBD2 matching over 15 bases. V lost 4 bases, J lost 4 bases, and 6 bases stayed unmatched. From germline, CDR1 is MNHNY and CDR2 SVGAGI (reference sequence). The CDR3 has 17 amino acids. This CDR3 reads CASSWTSGGAMADTQYF. In DNA, the CDR3 is TGTGCCAGCAGTTGGACTAGCGGGGGGGCCATGGCAGATACGCAGTATTTT.

This clonotype has just a few counts. The CDR3: CAGRGGRTEAFF. The CDR3 nucleotides read TGTGCCGGCCGGGGGGGAAGAACTGAAGCTTTCTTT. V and J are TRBV21-1 and TRBJ1-1. TRBV21-1 is given as a pseudogene. The CDR3 consists of 12 residues.

V is TRBV7-9 and J is TRBJ1-3; D is uncertain. The CDR3 is 15 amino acids. CDR1 and CDR2 from the germline V gene are SEHNR and FQNEAQ (reference sequence). V lost 6 bases and J lost 4, with 16 bases in between. DNA of the CDR3: TGTGCCAGCAGGGACCCCCGGGGAGCGGGAAACACCATATATTTT. Translating gives CASRDPRGAGNTIYF.

This clonotype came up a few times. The chain couples TRBV7-2 to TRBJ2-7, with TRBD2 as a possible D gene (6 bases). The end of the DNA fits TRBJ2-1 better, so the J call may be wrong. From germline, CDR1 is SGHTA and CDR2 FQGNSA. This CDR3 comprises 15 residues. The CDR3 region has the DNA TGTGCCAGCAGCCAAAGACTAGGTATTGGCAATGAGCAGTTCTTC. Translated, it gives CASSQRLGIGNEQFF.

This chain uses TRBV5-1 with TRBJ2-5, with a tentative D call TRBD2 (6 bases). CDR3 length equals 14 residues. The V end lost 2 bases, the J end lost 4 bases, and 12 bases lay between the germline ends. Germline V gene lookup returns CDR1 SGHRS and CDR2 YFSETQ. This CDR3 reads CASSFRRGIETQYF. CDR3 DNA: TGCGCCAGCAGCTTCAGACGGGGGATAGAGACCCAGTACTTC.

This clonotype was seen a few times. This chain uses TRBV15 with TRBJ2-1, with D unresolved. V gave up 11 bases and J gave up 9 bases, with 14 bases separating them. The CDR3 has 11 amino acids. From germline, CDR1 is LNHNV and CDR2 YYDKDF (reference sequence). The CDR3 bases are TGTGCCTCTAAAGGGTCGGGTGAGCAGTTCTTC. This translates into CASKGSGEQFF.

The chain links TRBV4-3 to TRBJ2-3; 11 positions agree with TRBD2. In germline, CDR1 is LGHNA, CDR2 YSLEER. CDR3 length: 17 amino acids. The trim removed 3 bases at V and 2 bases at J, leaving 7 bases unmatched. The CDR3: CASSQRLAGGITDTQYF. CDR3 sequence (DNA): TGCGCCAGCAGCCAGCGGCTAGCGGGAGGAATCACAGATACGCAGTATTTT.

The rearrangement links TRBV12-3 or TRBV12-4 to TRBJ2-3, with TRBD2 matching 11 bases. The CDR3 loop spans 16 amino acids. V dropped 5 bases and J dropped 3; count of bases not matched to a gene: 7. CDR3 DNA sequence: TGTGCCAGCAGTATACTAGCGGGAGTCAGAACAGATACGCAGTATTTT. Translated, it gives CASSILAGVRTDTQYF.

This clonotype occurred a few times. The J gene is TRBJ2-5, the V gene TRBV9; 7 positions match TRBD2. Per germline, CDR1 SGDLS and CDR2 YYNGEE. This CDR3 is 16 amino acids long. J lost 2 bases, V lost 2 bases, and 9 bases had no gene match. CDR3 residues: CASSVIAGAGQETQYF. CDR3 sequence (DNA): TGTGCCAGCAGCGTTATAGCGGGCGCCGGTCAAGAGACCCAGTACTTC.

This clonotype was counted only a few times. This chain uses TRBV28 with TRBJ1-3; D is undetermined. Trimming took off 5 bases at V and 4 bases at J, with 9 bases between the two ends. The CDR3 loop spans 13 amino acids. Germline CDR1 MDHEN, CDR2 SYDVKM. The CDR3 loop is CASSLSLGNTIYF. The CDR3 DNA reads TGTGCCAGCAGTCTGAGCCTGGGAAACACCATATATTTT.

This rearrangement joins TRBV28 to TRBJ2-7; 8 bases match TRBD2. The V and J ends lost 4 bases and 5 bases, in that order; junction bases with no gene match: 10. Germline V gene lookup returns CDR1 MDHEN and CDR2 SYDVKM. CDR3 length equals 15 residues. The CDR3 loop reads CASSSTGTSSHEQYF. CDR3 coding DNA: TGTGCCAGCAGTTCAACCGGGACTAGTAGCCACGAGCAGTACTTC. Looking up the rest from reference TRBV28 and TRBJ2-7 gives the full variable domain: DVKVTQSSRYLVKRTGEKVFLECVQDMDHENMFWYRQDPGLGLRLIYFSYDVKMKEKGDIPEGYSVSREKKERFSLILESASTNQTSMYLCASSSTGTSSHEQYFGPGTRLTVT.

The chain uses TRBV12-3 or TRBV12-4 and TRBJ2-5; 9 nucleotides line up with TRBD2. The CDR3 is 16 amino acids. The junction had 10 bases not matched to a gene; V was cut back by 3 bases and J by 5 bases. CDR3 coding DNA: TGTGCCAGCAGTTTGAGGGTAGCGGGAGCCGGGGAGACCCAGTACTTC. This translates into CASSLRVAGAGETQYF.

The chain employs TRBV5-1 and TRBJ2-1; D is undetermined. Per the germline V gene, CDR1 is SGHRS and CDR2 is YFSETQ. Trimming shortened V by 0 bases and J by 8 bases, and 15 bases separated the two germline ends. The CDR3 consists of 15 residues. CDR3 protein: CASSLATSPHDEQFF. For the CDR3, the DNA is TGCGCCAGCAGCTTGGCGACCAGCCCTCACGATGAGCAGTTCTTC.

CDR3 sequence (DNA): TGTGCCAGCGCCACCGGGCCCCTAGCCAAAAACATTCAGTACTTC. It translates to CASATGPLAKNIQYF. The rearrangement joins TRBV3-1 to TRBJ2-4, with unresolved D. The CDR3 has 15 amino acids. The germline gives CDR1 LGHDT, CDR2 YNNKEL (reference sequence). Trimming left V 8 bases short and J 0 bases short, with 14 bases between.

The chain couples TRBV20-1 to TRBJ1-2; TRBD1 aligns across 9 bases. Per germline, CDR1 DFQATT and CDR2 SNEGSKA (reference sequence). There are 16 residues in the CDR3. V was clipped by 1 base and J by 3 bases; unmatched bases: 9. Here the CDR3 DNA reads TGCAGTGCTAGAGCGACCCCGGGACAGGGATACTATGGCTACACCTTC. Amino acid sequence: CSARATPGQGYYGYTF.

This clonotype has only a few counts. This chain connects TRBV14 to TRBJ2-7; the D gene could be TRBD1 or TRBD2 (5 bases each). This CDR3 is built from 11 residues. The V gene lost 1 base and the J gene lost 8 bases, with 6 bases spanning the gap. CDR1 and CDR2 from the germline V gene are SGHDN and FVKESK. In DNA, the CDR3 is TGTGCCAGCAGCCAAGGGGGGAAGCAGTACTTC. Translated: CASSQGGKQYF.

The CDR3 bases are TGTGCCAGCAGTTCCACAGGGGAGAAGCGTTATGGCTACACCTTC. The encoded protein is CASSSTGEKRYGYTF. The J gene is TRBJ1-2, the V gene TRBV28, with TRBD1 matching 7 bases. V lost 4 bases and J lost 5; bases outside the gene matches: 10. The germline V gene has CDR1 MDHEN and CDR2 SYDVKM. This CDR3 contains 15 residues.

This clonotype was detected a few times. The V and J genes are TRBV7-9 and TRBJ2-7, with D perhaps matching TRBD1 (5 bases). The germline V and J ends were trimmed by 8 bases and 4 bases, with 18 bases remaining between them. The CDR3 consists of 14 residues. The germline V gene has CDR1 SEHNR and CDR2 FQNEAQ (reference sequence). The CDR3 protein is CASCRDSTTYEQYV. DNA of the CDR3: TGTGCCAGCTGCCGTGACAGCACTACGTACGAGCAGTACGTC.

The gene calls are TRBV12-3 or TRBV12-4 and TRBJ2-6; maybe TRBD2 (5 bases). The CDR3 spans 16 residues. Trimming pared 5 bases from V and 0 bases from J, leaving 11 bases between. CDR3 protein: CASSTRPGSGANVLTF. The CDR3 DNA reads TGTGCCAGCAGTACTAGACCGGGCTCTGGGGCCAACGTCCTGACTTTC.

This clonotype has more than one count but fewer than ten. The rearrangement uses TRBV21-1 and TRBJ1-1; the D call TRBD1 from the table was never checked on the DNA. TRBV21-1 is flagged as a pseudogene. This CDR3 comprises 14 residues. The DNA for the CDR3 is TGTGCCAGCAGCAAAGCGGGGACGAACACTGAAGCTTTCTTT. Translated, it gives CASSKAGTNTEAFF.

This chain uses TRBV7-7 with TRBJ2-5; TRBD1 aligns across 7 bases. V lost 5 bases, J lost 5 bases, and 5 bases stayed unmatched. The V gene's germline CDR1 is SSHAT and CDR2 FNYEAQ (reference sequence). The CDR3 has 13 residues. CDR3 sequence reads: CASSPDRAETQYF. The DNA for the CDR3 is TGTGCCAGCAGCCCCGACAGGGCCGAGACCCAGTACTTC.

This chain links TRBV25-1 with TRBJ2-5; unclear D gene. The DNA end favors TRBJ2-7, so the J call may be wrong. The CDR3 totals 13 residues. Germline V gene lookup returns CDR1 MGHDK and CDR2 SYGVNS. The CDR3 sequence: CASSVSPGYEQYF. The CDR3 DNA is TGTGCCAGCAGTGTGTCTCCAGGATACGAGCAGTACTTC.

The sample holds a few counts of this clonotype. The chain joins TRBV20-1 to TRBJ1-6; 8 bases match TRBD1. The V gene end was trimmed by 6 bases and the J gene end by 7 bases; junction bases not matched to a gene: 8. The germline V gene encodes CDR1 DFQATT and CDR2 SNEGSKA (reference sequence). This CDR3 contains 14 residues. The CDR3 DNA reads TGCAGTGCAGATCAGACAGGGGCCAATTCACCCCTCCACTTT. The encoded protein is CSADQTGANSPLHF.

The rearrangement links TRBV7-9 to TRBJ1-1; TRBD1 aligns across 8 bases. Germline lookup yields CDR1 SEHNR and CDR2 FQNEAQ (reference sequence). The CDR3 contains 16 residues. The V segment lost 5 bases and the J segment 1 base; nucleotides outside the gene matches: 9. DNA for the CDR3: TGTGCCAGCAGCGGGGGGACAGGCCATAAGAACACTGAAGCTTTCTTT. Translation gives CASSGGTGHKNTEAFF.

This clonotype was counted between two and nine times. This chain joins TRBV3-1 and TRBJ1-5, with a weak D call TRBD1 (5 bases). Germline-derived CDR1 and CDR2 are LGHDT and YNNKEL (reference sequence). The CDR3 loop spans 14 amino acids. Trimming shortened V by 3 bases and J by 10 bases, and 16 bases separated the two germline ends. CDR3 DNA sequence: TGTGCCAGCAGCCAGGGGCAGGGACTAATCCCCCAGCATTTT. Translation gives CASSQGQGLIPQHF.

This clonotype was counted only a few times. The V call is TRBV15, the J call TRBJ2-5; tentatively, D is TRBD2 (6 bases). V was shortened by 1 base and J by 2 bases, with 14 bases between the two germline ends. This CDR3 is built from 16 residues. Per germline, CDR1 LNHNV and CDR2 YYDKDF (reference sequence). The CDR3 DNA is TGTGCCACCAGCAGAGTTGGTGGGGGGTTACAAGAGACCCAGTACTTC. It yields the protein CATSRVGGGLQETQYF.

This clonotype was detected only a few times. The V call is TRBV5-6, the J call TRBJ2-7; D ambiguous. Germline CDR1 and CDR2: SGHDT and YYEEEE. The ends were cut back, 4 bases at V and 9 bases at J, with 17 bases in the middle. This CDR3 has 13 amino acids. In DNA, the CDR3 is TGTGCCAGCAGCGAGGCCCCGGAAGAAGGGCAGTACTTC. This translates into CASSEAPEEGQYF.

This clonotype was recorded a few times. This sequence joins TRBV28 and TRBJ2-3, with D possibly matching TRBD2 (6 bases). Germline V gene data show CDR1 as MDHEN and CDR2 as SYDVKM. V lost 10 bases and J lost 0, with 14 bases in between. CDR3 length: 14 amino acids. CDR3 protein: CATGTGGSTDTQYF. CDR3 sequence (DNA): TGTGCCACCGGGACTGGGGGGAGCACAGATACGCAGTATTTT.

This clonotype was recorded a few times. J is TRBJ2-7 and V is TRBV14; D uncertain. This CDR3 is built from 15 residues. Germline lookup yields CDR1 SGHDN and CDR2 FVKESK. V lost 0 bases and J 0 bases, leaving 9 bases between the germline ends. CDR3 amino acids: CASSQESFSSYEQYF. CDR3 coding DNA: TGTGCCAGCAGCCAAGAGAGTTTTTCCTCCTACGAGCAGTACTTC.

This clonotype has a handful of counts. The gene calls are TRBV2 and TRBJ2-2; no definite D call. Germline assignment: CDR1 SNHLY and CDR2 FYNNEI. The V end was cut by 1 base, the J end by 3 bases, with 6 bases between. CDR3 size: 14 residues. In DNA form, the CDR3 reads TGTGCCAGCAGTGAAGGCCCCTACACCGGGGAGCTGTTTTTT. It specifies CASSEGPYTGELFF.

This clonotype was detected only a few times. A read error may produce the germline difference seen at one junction end. The genes are TRBV7-2 and TRBJ2-5; perhaps TRBD2 as D (5 bases). CDR3 size: 15 residues. The V gene's germline CDR1 is SGHTA and CDR2 FQGNSA. The CDR3 spells CAGSLPGRPQETQYF. The DNA of the CDR3 is TGTGCCGGCAGCTTACCGGGGAGACCTCAAGAGACCCAGTACTTC.